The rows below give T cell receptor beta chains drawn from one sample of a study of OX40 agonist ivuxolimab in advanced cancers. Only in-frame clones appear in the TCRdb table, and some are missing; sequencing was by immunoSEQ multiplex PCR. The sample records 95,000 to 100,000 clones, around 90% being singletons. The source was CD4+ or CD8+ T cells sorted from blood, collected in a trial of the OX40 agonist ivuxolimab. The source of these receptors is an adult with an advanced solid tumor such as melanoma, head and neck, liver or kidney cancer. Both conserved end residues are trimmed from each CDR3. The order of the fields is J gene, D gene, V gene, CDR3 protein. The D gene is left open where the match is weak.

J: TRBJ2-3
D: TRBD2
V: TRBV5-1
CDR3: ASSPMGGPGTDTQY

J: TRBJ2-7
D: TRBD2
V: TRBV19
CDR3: ASSIGLADEQY

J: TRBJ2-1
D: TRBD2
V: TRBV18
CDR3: ASSATGLADYNEQF

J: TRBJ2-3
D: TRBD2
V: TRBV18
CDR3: ASSPAGAWTDTQY

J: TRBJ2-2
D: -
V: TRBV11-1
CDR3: ASSFSSVNTGELF

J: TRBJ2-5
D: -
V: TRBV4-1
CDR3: ASSQVPTETTQY

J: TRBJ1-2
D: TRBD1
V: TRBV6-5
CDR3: ASKPGQTVYGYT

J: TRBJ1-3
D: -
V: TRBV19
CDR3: ATTDSRALGNTIY

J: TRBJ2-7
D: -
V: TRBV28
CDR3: ASSVGGRRDGYEQY

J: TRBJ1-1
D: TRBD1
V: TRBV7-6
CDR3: ASSPSDRENTEAF

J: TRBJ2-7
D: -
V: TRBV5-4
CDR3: ASSRDRVGTYEQY

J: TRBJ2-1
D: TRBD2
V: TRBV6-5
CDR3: ASSSAGGGYNEQF

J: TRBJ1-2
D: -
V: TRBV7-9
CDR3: ASSLLGGPYGYT

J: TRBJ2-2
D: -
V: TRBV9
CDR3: ASSGRASGELF

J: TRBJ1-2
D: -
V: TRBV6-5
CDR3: ASSPFGGGVGYT

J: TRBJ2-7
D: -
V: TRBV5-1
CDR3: ASSFPQSYEQY

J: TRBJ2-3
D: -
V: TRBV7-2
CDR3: ASSLIGLATDTQY

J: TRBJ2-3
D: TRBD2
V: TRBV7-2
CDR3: ASSFWTSADSAQY

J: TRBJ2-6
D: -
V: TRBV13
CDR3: ASSRSGANVLT

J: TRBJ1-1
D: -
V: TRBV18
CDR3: ASSRTENTEAF